The entry below describes one T cell receptor beta chain. Its matching antigen is unknown. This sample was included in a study of shared clonotypes between healthy human individuals. General study findings and limits: Donors were few, which limited the genetic and exposure-history diversity represented.

A deep-level run was used for the assay. Here immunoSEQ multiplex PCR was the method, and the copy in TCRdb shows in-frame clones only, minus some. In the table there are about 1.5 million clones, around 95% of which are singletons. The CDR3 covers 12 residues. V lost 2 bases to trimming and J lost 11 bases; unmatched junction nucleotides: 3. The germline V gene encodes CDR1 MDHEN and CDR2 SYDVKM. Material: naive CD4+ T cells sorted from blood. Subset of the sample: CD45RA+ positively selected. The receptor was derived from a man aged 25 to 45 in good health. This chain uses TRBV28 with TRBJ1-1; TRBD1 aligns across 9 bases. The CDR3 nucleotides read TGTGCCAGCAGTTTAAGGACAGGGGTGGCTTTCTTT. It specifies CASSLRTGVAFF.